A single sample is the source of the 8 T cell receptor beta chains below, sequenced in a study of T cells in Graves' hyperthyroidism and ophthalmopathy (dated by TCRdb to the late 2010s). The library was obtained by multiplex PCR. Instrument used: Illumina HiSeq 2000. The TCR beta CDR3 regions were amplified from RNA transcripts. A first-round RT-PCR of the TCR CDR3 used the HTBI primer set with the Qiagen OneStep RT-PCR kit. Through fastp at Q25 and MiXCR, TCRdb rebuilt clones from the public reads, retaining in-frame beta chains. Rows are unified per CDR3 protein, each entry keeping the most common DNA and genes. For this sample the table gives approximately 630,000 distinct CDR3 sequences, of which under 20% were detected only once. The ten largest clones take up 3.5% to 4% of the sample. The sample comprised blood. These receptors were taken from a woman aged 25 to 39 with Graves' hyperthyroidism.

The CDR3 DNA reads TGCAGTGCTAGAGATACCGCACCGTCGAACTATGGCTACACCTTC. It is translated as CSARDTAPSNYGYTF. V is TRBV20-1 and J is TRBJ1-2, with no clear D. The CDR3 is 15 residues long. The V end was cut by 0 bases, the J end by 2 bases, with 13 bases between. Germline assignment: CDR1 DFQATT and CDR2 SNEGSKA (reference sequence).

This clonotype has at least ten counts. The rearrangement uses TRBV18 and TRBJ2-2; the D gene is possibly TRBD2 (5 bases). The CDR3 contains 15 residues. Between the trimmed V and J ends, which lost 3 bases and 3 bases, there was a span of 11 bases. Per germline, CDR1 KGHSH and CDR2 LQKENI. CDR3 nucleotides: TGTGCCAGCTCACCGAGGGCGGGCGACACCGGGGAGCTGTTTTTT. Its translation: CASSPRAGDTGELFF.

CDR3 in amino acids: CSVESGEQYF. The CDR3 nucleotides read TGCAGCGTTGAAAGTGGCGAGCAGTACTTC. The chain joins TRBV29-1 to TRBJ2-7; D is unclear. Germline CDR1 SQVTM, CDR2 ANQGSEA. The V end lost 2 bases, the J end lost 6 bases, and 5 bases lay between the germline ends. The CDR3 runs to 10 residues.

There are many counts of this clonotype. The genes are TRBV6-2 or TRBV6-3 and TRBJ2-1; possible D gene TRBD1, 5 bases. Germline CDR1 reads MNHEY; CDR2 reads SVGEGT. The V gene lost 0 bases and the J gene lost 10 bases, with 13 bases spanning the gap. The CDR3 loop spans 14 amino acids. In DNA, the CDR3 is TGTGCCAGCAGTTACTCGAGTCAGGGTGGCGAGCAGTTCTTC. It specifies CASSYSSQGGEQFF.

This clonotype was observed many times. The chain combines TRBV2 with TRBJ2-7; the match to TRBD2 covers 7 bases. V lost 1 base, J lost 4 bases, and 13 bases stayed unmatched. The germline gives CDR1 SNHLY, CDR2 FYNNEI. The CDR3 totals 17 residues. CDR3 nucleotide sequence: TGTGCCAGCAGTGAAGTGGTGGGGCGGGAGAATTTATACGAGCAGTACTTC. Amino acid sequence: CASSEVVGRENLYEQYF.

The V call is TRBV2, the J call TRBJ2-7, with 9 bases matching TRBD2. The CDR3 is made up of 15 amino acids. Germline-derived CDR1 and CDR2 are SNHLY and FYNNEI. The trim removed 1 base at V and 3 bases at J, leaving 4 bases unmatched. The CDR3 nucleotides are TGTGCCAGCAGTGAAGGGAGCGGGAGGATCTACGAGCAGTACTTC. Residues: CASSEGSGRIYEQYF.

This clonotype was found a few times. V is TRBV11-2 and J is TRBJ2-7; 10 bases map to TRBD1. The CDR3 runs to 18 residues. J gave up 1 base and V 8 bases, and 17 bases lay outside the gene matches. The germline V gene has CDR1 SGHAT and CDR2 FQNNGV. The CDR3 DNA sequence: TGTGCCAGCTCCGGACGGGACAGGGGTCTCTATCGATCCTACGAGCAGTACTTC. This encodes CASSGRDRGLYRSYEQYF.

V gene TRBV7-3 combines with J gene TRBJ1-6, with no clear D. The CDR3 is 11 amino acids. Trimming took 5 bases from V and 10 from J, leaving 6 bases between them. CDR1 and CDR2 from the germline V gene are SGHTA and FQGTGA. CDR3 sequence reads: CASSPRSPLHF. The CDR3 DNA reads TGTGCCAGCAGCCCAAGATCACCCCTCCACTTT.